The next 19 T cell receptor beta chains were all read from a single sample in a study of long-term antiretroviral therapy in people with HIV. It was version v3.0 of the immunoSEQ assay that was run at survey level. TCRdb keeps only in-frame clones here, not all; method: immunoSEQ multiplex PCR. Of some 45,000 clones listed, roughly 86% are singletons. The input for sequencing was unsorted PBMCs, taken 0.1 years before starting antiretroviral therapy. The receptors here all came from a woman aged 45-60 years with HIV.

This chain connects TRBV6-1 to TRBJ2-3, with D hard to call. This CDR3 has 12 amino acids. The V and J ends lost 6 bases and 6 bases respectively, with 10 bases between them. Germline V gives CDR1 MNHNS, CDR2 SASEGT. CDR3: CASSRDRDTQYF. The CDR3 coding sequence is TGTGCCAGCAGCCGAGACCGGGATACGCAGTATTTT.

The chain couples TRBV7-9 to TRBJ1-2; D not certain. Germline V gene data show CDR1 as SEHNR and CDR2 as FQNEAQ (reference sequence). With 2 bases removed from V and 4 bases from J, the gap between germline ends came to 11 bases. The CDR3 extends over 14 amino acids. The CDR3 sequence: CASSLSGAVYGYTF. CDR3 DNA sequence: TGTGCCAGCAGCTTATCAGGAGCAGTCTATGGCTACACCTTC.

J is TRBJ2-5 and V is TRBV6-1; D unclear. V lost 1 base and J 5 bases, leaving 2 bases between the germline ends. CDR3 length: 11 residues. The germline V gene has CDR1 MNHNS and CDR2 SASEGT. The CDR3 sequence is CASSEGETQYF. The CDR3 region has the DNA TGTGCCAGCAGTGAAGGGGAGACCCAGTACTTC.

The chain recombines TRBV5-1 with TRBJ2-1, with TRBD2 identical over 7 bases. V shed 1 base and J 8 bases; nucleotides not matched to a gene: 6. The length of the CDR3 is 14 residues. Per germline, CDR1 SGHRS and CDR2 YFSETQ. This chain's CDR3 is CASSLTPTSDEQFF. In nucleotides, the CDR3 is TGCGCCAGCAGCTTGACGCCTACTAGCGATGAGCAGTTCTTC. Looking up the rest from reference TRBV5-1 and TRBJ2-1 gives the full variable domain: KAGVTQTPRYLIKTRGQQVTLSCSPISGHRSVSWYQQTPGQGLQFLFEYFSETQRNKGNFPGRFSGRQFSNSRSEMNVSTLELGDSALYLCASSLTPTSDEQFFGPGTRLTVL.

The table lists this clone with a count of one. V is TRBV7-3 and J is TRBJ2-3; maybe TRBD1 (5 bases). The V gene's germline CDR1 is SGHTA and CDR2 FQGTGA. V gave up 3 bases and J gave up 3 bases, with 16 bases separating them. The CDR3 sequence is 16 residues long. As DNA, the CDR3 is TGTGCCAGCAGCTTGGTAGGGGAAAGAGGAACAGATACGCAGTATTTT. Its translation: CASSLVGERGTDTQYF.

CDR3 sequence: CSGTGAQKNTEAFF. Written as DNA, the CDR3 is TGCAGCGGCACAGGGGCCCAGAAGAACACTGAAGCTTTCTTT. The chain employs TRBV29-1 and TRBJ1-1; 7 positions match TRBD1. CDR3 size: 14 residues. Germline V CDR1 and CDR2: SQVTM, ANQGSEA. The V segment lost 7 bases and the J segment 1 base; nucleotides outside the gene matches: 9.

The chain links TRBV12-5 to TRBJ1-6, with 7 bases fitting TRBD1. This CDR3 region has 13 residues. Germline assignment: CDR1 LGHNT and CDR2 FRNRAP. V gave up 2 bases and J gave up 9 bases; unmatched junction bases: 1. This CDR3 is CASGLRDSSPLHF. The DNA of the CDR3 is TGTGCTAGTGGTTTGCGGGACAGTTCACCCCTCCACTTT.

The chain combines TRBV18 with TRBJ2-7; D is uncertain. The CDR3 runs 14 residues. The V and J ends lost 5 bases and 1 base respectively, with 12 bases between them. CDR1 is KGHSH and CDR2 is LQKENI in the germline V gene. CDR3 in amino acids: CASSSLDASYEQYF. The CDR3 coding sequence is TGTGCCAGCTCATCCTTGGACGCTTCCTACGAGCAGTACTTC.

The chain couples TRBV28 to TRBJ2-7, with D maybe TRBD2 (5 bases). This CDR3 has 14 amino acids. Germline values: CDR1 MDHEN, CDR2 SYDVKM. V gave up 4 bases and J gave up 3 bases, with 13 bases separating them. For the CDR3, the DNA is TGTGCCAGCAGTTCCCCCCGGGGTGACTACGAGCAGTACTTC. It translates to CASSSPRGDYEQYF. Filled out from reference TRBV28 and TRBJ2-7, the complete variable domain reads DVKVTQSSRYLVKRTGEKVFLECVQDMDHENMFWYRQDPGLGLRLIYFSYDVKMKEKGDIPEGYSVSREKKERFSLILESASTNQTSMYLCASSSPRGDYEQYFGPGTRLTVT.

V gene TRBV6-1 combines with J gene TRBJ2-7; a possible D gene is TRBD2 (7 bases). V lost 3 bases and J lost 8, with 17 bases in between. Germline V lookup: CDR1 MNHNS, CDR2 SASEGT. CDR3 length: 14 amino acids. This chain's CDR3 is CASSEGGGLPQQYF. The DNA of the CDR3 is TGTGCCAGCAGTGAGGGCGGGGGCCTCCCCCAGCAGTACTTC.

This chain links TRBV5-1 with TRBJ2-1, with TRBD1 identical over 7 bases. V trimming: 7 bases; J trimming: 4 bases; junction bases outside the gene matches: 5. Germline assignment: CDR1 SGHRS and CDR2 YFSETQ. The CDR3 is 13 amino acids. CDR3 in amino acids: CASGGQVYNEQFF. CDR3 bases: TGCGCCAGCGGAGGACAGGTTTACAATGAGCAGTTCTTC. Supplemented by reference TRBV5-1 and TRBJ2-1, the full variable domain reads KAGVTQTPRYLIKTRGQQVTLSCSPISGHRSVSWYQQTPGQGLQFLFEYFSETQRNKGNFPGRFSGRQFSNSRSEMNVSTLELGDSALYLCASGGQVYNEQFFGPGTRLTVL.

The CDR3: CASTPGIGGYTF. CDR3 in DNA: TGTGCCAGCACTCCGGGGATAGGTGGCTACACCTTC. The gene calls are TRBV6-1 and TRBJ1-2; D gene ambiguous. V lost 7 bases and J 7 bases, leaving 13 bases between the germline ends. The CDR3 spans 12 residues. Germline V gene data show CDR1 as MNHNS and CDR2 as SASEGT.

The rearrangement links TRBV6-1 to TRBJ1-5; 8 bases are a match to TRBD1. V gave up 3 bases and J gave up 2 bases; unmatched junction bases: 6. The CDR3 totals 16 residues. Germline CDR1 and CDR2: MNHNS and SASEGT. CDR3 region: CASSDQGAAGNQPQHF. In DNA form, the CDR3 reads TGTGCCAGCAGTGATCAGGGGGCGGCTGGCAATCAGCCCCAGCATTTT.

The chain uses TRBV5-1 and TRBJ2-3; the match to TRBD2 covers 8 bases. Trimming cost V 3 bases and J 7 bases; bases outside gene matches: 13. Germline V gene lookup returns CDR1 SGHRS and CDR2 YFSETQ. The CDR3 runs to 16 residues. The CDR3 region is CASSSSPGLEIYTQYF. The CDR3 region has the DNA TGCGCCAGCAGCTCCAGTCCGGGACTAGAAATATATACGCAGTATTTT.

This chain links TRBV18 with TRBJ1-4; D ambiguous. V gave up 3 bases and J gave up 0 bases, with 11 bases separating them. Germline V gene lookup returns CDR1 KGHSH and CDR2 LQKENI. The CDR3 covers 16 residues. CDR3 DNA: TGTGCCAGCTCACCGGGCCAATATGCAACTAATGAAAAACTGTTTTTT. Translated: CASSPGQYATNEKLFF.

This clone came up a few times. The rearrangement joins TRBV11-3 to TRBJ1-1; D might be TRBD1 (6 bases). The V and J ends lost 5 bases and 1 base respectively, with 14 bases between them. Per the germline V gene, CDR1 is SGHNT and CDR2 is YENEEA. There are 15 residues in the CDR3. The CDR3 coding sequence is TGTGCCAGCAGCAAGTCCGGGACACAGAACACTGAAGCTTTCTTT. It encodes CASSKSGTQNTEAFF.

The chain recombines TRBV10-2 with TRBJ2-3; 11 nucleotides agree with TRBD2. V gave up 6 bases and J gave up 8 bases; unmatched junction bases: 13. The CDR3 extends over 16 amino acids. The germline V gene has CDR1 WSHSY and CDR2 SAAADI. CDR3 bases: TGCGCCAGCAGGGCCACTAGCGGGGGAATTAGTGGTACGCAGTATTTT. This translates into CASRATSGGISGTQYF.

The chain links TRBV4-2 to TRBJ2-3; D ambiguous. V was pared by 0 bases and J by 2 bases, with 12 bases between. The CDR3 is made up of 16 amino acids. Germline-derived CDR1 and CDR2 are LGHNA and YNFKEQ. The CDR3 DNA sequence: TGTGCCAGCAGCCAAGAATTTCTACCCCCCACAGATACGCAGTATTTT. This gives the protein CASSQEFLPPTDTQYF.

The chain recombines TRBV7-9 with TRBJ2-6; 7 bases map to TRBD1. The CDR3 runs to 18 residues. Germline values: CDR1 SEHNR, CDR2 FQNEAQ (reference sequence). V gave up 1 base and J gave up 0 bases; unmatched junction bases: 6. The CDR3 DNA reads as TGTGCCAGCAGCTTAGTGCAGGGGGTAAGCTCTGGGGCCAACGTCCTGACTTTC. The encoded protein is CASSLVQGVSSGANVLTF.